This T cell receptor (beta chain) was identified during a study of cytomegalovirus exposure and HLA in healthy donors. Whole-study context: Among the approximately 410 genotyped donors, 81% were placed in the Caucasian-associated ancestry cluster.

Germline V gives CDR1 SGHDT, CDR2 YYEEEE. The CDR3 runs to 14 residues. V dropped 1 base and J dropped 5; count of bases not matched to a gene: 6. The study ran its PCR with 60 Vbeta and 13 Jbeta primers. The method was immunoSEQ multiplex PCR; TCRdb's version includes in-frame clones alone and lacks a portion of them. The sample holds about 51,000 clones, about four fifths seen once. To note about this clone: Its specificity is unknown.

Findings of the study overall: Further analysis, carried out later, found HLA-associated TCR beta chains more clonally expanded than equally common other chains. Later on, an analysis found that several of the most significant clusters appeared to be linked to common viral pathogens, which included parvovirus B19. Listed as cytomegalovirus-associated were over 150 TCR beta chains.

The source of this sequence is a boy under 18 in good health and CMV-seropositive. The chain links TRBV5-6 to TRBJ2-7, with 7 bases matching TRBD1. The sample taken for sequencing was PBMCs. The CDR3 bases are TGTGCCAGCAGCTTGCCAGGGGGTACGGACGAGCAGTACTTC. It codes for CASSLPGGTDEQYF.